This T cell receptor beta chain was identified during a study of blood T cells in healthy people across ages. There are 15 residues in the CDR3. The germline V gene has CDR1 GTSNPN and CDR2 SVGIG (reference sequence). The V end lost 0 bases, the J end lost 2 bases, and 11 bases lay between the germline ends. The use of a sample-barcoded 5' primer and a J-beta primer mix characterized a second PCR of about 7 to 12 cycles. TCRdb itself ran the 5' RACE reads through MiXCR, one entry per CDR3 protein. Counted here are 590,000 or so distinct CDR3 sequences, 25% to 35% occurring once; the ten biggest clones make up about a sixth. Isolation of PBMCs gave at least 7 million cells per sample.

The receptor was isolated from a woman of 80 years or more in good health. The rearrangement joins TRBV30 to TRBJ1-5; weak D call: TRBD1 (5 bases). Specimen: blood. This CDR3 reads CAWSVGTGGNQPQHF. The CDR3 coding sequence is TGTGCCTGGAGTGTAGGCACGGGGGGCAATCAGCCCCAGCATTTT. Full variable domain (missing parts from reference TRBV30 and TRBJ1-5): SQTIHQWPATLVQPVGSPLSLECTVEGTSNPNLYWYRQAAGRGLQLLFYSVGIGQISSEVPQNLSASRPQDRQFILSSKKLLLSDSGFYLCAWSVGTGGNQPQHFGDGTRLSIL.